What follows are 25 T cell receptor beta chains derived from one specimen sequenced in a study of blood T cells in healthy people across ages. With a J-beta primer mix and a sample-barcoded 5' primer, a second PCR ran roughly 7 to 11 cycles. TCRdb processed the 5' RACE reads anew with MiXCR; each CDR3 protein has one entry. The sample contains more than 800,000 distinct CDR3 sequences, more than 40% of which appear only once. The sequenced sample was blood. All receptors derive from a woman aged 60-75 years in good health.

The chain joins TRBV6-5 to TRBJ2-4, with D unclear. Germline CDR1 and CDR2: MNHEY and SVGAGI. The CDR3 is 17 amino acids. V shed 0 bases and J shed 0 bases, with 12 bases lying between them. DNA of the CDR3: TGTGCCAGCAGTTACTCGAACAGACACATAGCCAAAAACATTCAGTACTTC. Its protein product is CASSYSNRHIAKNIQYF.

The gene calls are TRBV6-5 and TRBJ1-1, with TRBD1 matching over 7 bases. The CDR3 covers 14 residues. V shed 2 bases and J 5 bases; nucleotides not matched to a gene: 5. Germline V gene data show CDR1 as MNHEY and CDR2 as SVGAGI. For the CDR3, the DNA is TGTGCCAGCAGTTACCAACAGGGGTCAACTGAAGCTTTCTTT. It is translated as CASSYQQGSTEAFF.

V is TRBV6-4 and J is TRBJ2-3; the match to TRBD1 covers 10 bases. The V gene end was trimmed by 6 bases and the J gene end by 4 bases; junction bases not matched to a gene: 4. The length of the CDR3 is 14 residues. Germline assignment: CDR1 MRHNA and CDR2 SNTAGT. CDR3 sequence reads: CASRGTGVADTQYF. The CDR3 region has the DNA TGTGCCAGCAGGGGGACAGGGGTTGCAGATACGCAGTATTTT.

This clonotype has only a few counts. This chain links TRBV2 with TRBJ1-5, with 8 bases matching TRBD1. The germline V gene encodes CDR1 SNHLY and CDR2 FYNNEI. V trimming: 7 bases; J trimming: 6 bases; junction bases outside the gene matches: 11. This CDR3 is 15 amino acids long. The CDR3 DNA sequence: TGTGCCAGCATCCCTGACAGGGGCGCCACTCAGCCCCAGCATTTT. Translated: CASIPDRGATQPQHF.

This rearrangement joins TRBV5-1 to TRBJ1-2; D unclear. The CDR3 is 13 residues long. Germline V lookup: CDR1 SGHRS, CDR2 YFSETQ. V was cut by 0 bases and J by 5 bases, with 8 bases left in between. The CDR3 region is CASSLDQRYGYTF. In DNA form, the CDR3 reads TGCGCCAGCAGCTTGGACCAGAGATATGGCTACACCTTC.

This clonotype has just a few counts. The J gene is TRBJ2-7, the V gene TRBV1; the table's D call, TRBD1, was not checked against the DNA. TRBV1 is annotated as a pseudogene. The CDR3 has 12 amino acids. The CDR3 protein is CNPLTGAYEQYF. As DNA, the CDR3 is TGCAACCCCCTGACGGGAGCCTACGAGCAGTACTTC.

J is TRBJ2-7 and V is TRBV6-2 or TRBV6-3; D not resolved. The V and J ends lost 6 bases and 3 bases respectively, with 12 bases between them. CDR1 MNHEY and CDR2 SVGEGT come from the germline V gene. The CDR3 length is 13 residues. CDR3 nucleotides: TGTGCCAGCAGGGGTCAGTTCGGCTACGAGCAGTACTTC. Its protein product is CASRGQFGYEQYF.

This clonotype was recorded a few times. The rearrangement joins TRBV5-6 to TRBJ2-3, with 12 nucleotides matching TRBD2. Germline V gene data show CDR1 as SGHDT and CDR2 as YYEEEE. V lost 4 bases to trimming and J lost 2 bases; unmatched junction nucleotides: 8. This CDR3 is 17 amino acids long. CDR3 nucleotide sequence: TGTGCCAGCAGCAACCCGACTAGCGGGAGAATCACAGATACGCAGTATTTT. Translated: CASSNPTSGRITDTQYF.

V usage is TRBV7-2 and J usage is TRBJ1-2; tentative D call: TRBD1 (6 bases). The CDR3 is 14 amino acids. The germline V and J ends were trimmed by 5 bases and 4 bases, with 14 bases remaining between them. Per germline, CDR1 SGHTA and CDR2 FQGNSA. The CDR3 DNA reads as TGTGCCAGCAGCCCCGTAGGGGGTAGCTATGGCTACACCTTC. Its protein is CASSPVGGSYGYTF.

This clonotype occurred once. The V and J genes are TRBV27 and TRBJ1-5; D call uncertain. V was shortened by 6 bases and J by 0 bases, with 12 bases between the two germline ends. CDR1 and CDR2 (germline): MNHEY, SMNVEV (reference sequence). The CDR3 extends over 15 amino acids. In DNA, the CDR3 is TGTGCCAGCAGACCCCATGAGGCTAGCAATCAGCCCCAGCATTTT. This gives the protein CASRPHEASNQPQHF.

V gene TRBV6-6 combines with J gene TRBJ2-7; 7 nucleotides match TRBD1. The germline V gene encodes CDR1 MNHNY and CDR2 SVGAGI (reference sequence). This CDR3 is 16 amino acids long. Germline trimming cut 4 bases from V and 2 bases from J; bases unmatched to any gene: 11. The CDR3 loop reads CASSSPTQGRTYEQYF. Written as DNA, the CDR3 is TGTGCCAGCAGTTCCCCCACACAGGGGCGGACCTACGAGCAGTACTTC.

The V call is TRBV27, the J call TRBJ2-6; unclear D gene. The CDR3 contains 16 residues. Germline values: CDR1 MNHEY, CDR2 SMNVEV (reference sequence). V dropped 3 bases and J dropped 0 bases, with 9 bases sitting between them. The CDR3 region is CASSFLDYSGANVLTF. For the CDR3, the DNA is TGTGCCAGCAGTTTCTTAGATTACTCTGGGGCCAACGTCCTGACTTTC.

To note about this clonotype: Germline is not matched at one junction end, which may reflect a read error. The chain employs TRBV5-5 and TRBJ1-2; 8 nucleotides line up with TRBD1. CDR3 size: 15 residues. Germline V gene lookup returns CDR1 SGHKS and CDR2 YYEKEE (reference sequence). The CDR3 loop reads CASSYSQGANSGYTF. CDR3 in DNA: TGTGCCAGCAGCTACTCCCAGGGGGCTAACTCTGGCTACACCTTC.

This sequence joins TRBV29-1 and TRBJ1-1; D might be TRBD1 (6 bases). This CDR3 has 15 amino acids. The V and J ends lost 6 bases and 1 base respectively, with 18 bases between them. Germline V gene data show CDR1 as SQVTM and CDR2 as ANQGSEA. The CDR3 is CSVQPVGGWNTEAFF. Written as DNA, the CDR3 is TGCAGCGTCCAACCCGTGGGGGGCTGGAACACTGAAGCTTTCTTT.

The rearrangement uses TRBV6-1 and TRBJ1-2; no definite D call. This CDR3 has 16 amino acids. Germline V CDR1 and CDR2: MNHNS, SASEGT. The V and J ends lost 3 bases and 0 bases respectively, with 14 bases between them. The CDR3 protein is CASSDPRTSPNYGYTF. The CDR3 DNA follows: TGTGCCAGCAGTGACCCCCGGACCAGCCCTAACTATGGCTACACCTTC.

A word on this clonotype: A much larger clonotype is one base distant, so this may be a read error. The chain combines TRBV7-8 with TRBJ2-4; a possible D gene is TRBD2 (6 bases). The CDR3 has 12 amino acids. With 5 bases removed from V and 7 bases from J, the gap between germline ends came to 9 bases. CDR1 and CDR2 (germline): SGHVS, FQNEAQ. The CDR3 nucleotides read TGTGCCAGCAGCCTACGGGGGAACATTCAGTACTTC. As protein: CASSLRGNIQYF.

The rearrangement joins TRBV5-5 to TRBJ1-6; 8 bases are a match to TRBD1. J lost 9 bases, V lost 1 base, and 6 bases had no gene match. Germline V lookup: CDR1 SGHKS, CDR2 YYEKEE (reference sequence). The CDR3 runs 15 residues. CDR3 region: CASSLWQGALSPLHF. In DNA, the CDR3 is TGTGCCAGCAGCTTGTGGCAGGGGGCGCTTTCACCCCTCCACTTT.

This clonotype has just one count. The chain uses TRBV12-3 or TRBV12-4 and TRBJ1-2; D uncertain. Trimming left V 3 bases short and J 4 bases short, with 9 bases between. The CDR3 is 13 amino acids. Written as DNA, the CDR3 is TGTGCCAGCAGTTTGTATGGGGTCTATGGCTACACCTTC. It yields the protein CASSLYGVYGYTF.

The CDR3 region is CSAEGFGKNIQYF. The CDR3 DNA sequence: TGCAGTGCTGAAGGATTTGGCAAAAACATTCAGTACTTC. This chain uses TRBV20-1 with TRBJ2-4; D is ambiguous. The CDR3 length is 13 residues. Germline V gene data show CDR1 as DFQATT and CDR2 as SNEGSKA (reference sequence). V dropped 5 bases and J dropped 3 bases, with 11 bases sitting between them.

This clonotype is a singleton in its sample. This rearrangement joins TRBV7-9 to TRBJ1-4; D not certain. The germline CDR1 and CDR2 sequences are SEHNR and FQNEAQ (reference sequence). The CDR3 runs 14 residues. Trimming took off 9 bases at V and 0 bases at J, with 11 bases between the two ends. CDR3 loop: CASKTGTTNEKLFF. The DNA of the CDR3 is TGTGCCAGTAAGACGGGCACAACTAATGAAAAACTGTTTTTT.

This clonotype came up a few times. The V gene is TRBV11-2, the J gene TRBJ2-1, with D perhaps matching TRBD1 (6 bases). Trimming removed 0 bases at V and 8 bases at J, with 14 bases between. The CDR3 has 15 amino acids. Germline V lookup: CDR1 SGHAT, CDR2 FQNNGV. The CDR3 bases are TGTGCCAGCAGCTTAGAAGGGACATTCCGACATGAGCAGTTCTTC. Protein: CASSLEGTFRHEQFF. Combining the CDR3 with reference TRBV11-2 and TRBJ2-1 gives the whole variable domain EAGVAQSPRYKIIEKRQSVAFWCNPISGHATLYWYQQILGQGPKLLIQFQNNGVVDDSQLPKDRFSAERLKGVDSTLKIQPAKLEDSAVYLCASSLEGTFRHEQFFGPGTRLTVL.

The rearrangement links TRBV20-1 to TRBJ2-7; no clear D gene. Germline V CDR1 and CDR2: DFQATT, SNEGSKA (reference sequence). V was cut by 5 bases and J by 4 bases, with 6 bases left in between. The length of the CDR3 is 10 residues. For the CDR3, the DNA is TGCAGTGCTGAATTATACGAGCAGTACTTC. It yields the protein CSAELYEQYF.

J is TRBJ1-2 and V is TRBV24-1; D is unresolved. The V gene's germline CDR1 is KGHDR and CDR2 SFDVKD. V lost 5 bases to trimming and J lost 2 bases, with 17 bases between them. The CDR3 covers 16 residues. The CDR3 DNA reads TGTGCCACCAGTGCCCCCGGGGAGCACTACAACTATGGCTACACCTTC. It is translated as CATSAPGEHYNYGYTF.

The chain joins TRBV6-1 to TRBJ1-2; D is possibly TRBD1 (6 bases). CDR1 MNHNS and CDR2 SASEGT come from the germline V gene. There are 13 residues in the CDR3. V was trimmed by 6 bases and J by 8 bases, leaving 16 bases between them. The CDR3 coding sequence is TGTGCCAGCAGCGCAACAACAGGGTCGGGCTACACCTTC. Protein product: CASSATTGSGYTF.

The chain links TRBV6-5 to TRBJ2-1; a possible D gene is TRBD2 (6 bases). CDR1 and CDR2 from the germline V gene are MNHEY and SVGAGI. Trimming took off 0 bases at V and 7 bases at J, with 10 bases between the two ends. The CDR3 sequence is 14 residues long. The CDR3 DNA sequence: TGTGCCAGCAGTTACTCGGGGACTGGTAATGAGCAGTTCTTC. This codes for CASSYSGTGNEQFF.